These 11 T cell receptor beta chains originate from one sample sequenced in a study of blood T cell repertoires in COVID-19. The assay was immunoSEQ multiplex PCR, and TCRdb's table has in-frame clones only and misses some. The sample lists 150,000 to 200,000 clones, approximately 87% occurring once. Material: peripheral blood. The receptors originated from a man between 18 and 29 years old with active or convalescent COVID-19.

CDR3 bases: TGTGCCAGCAGACAGGACAGGTACAATGAGCAGTTCTTC. Its translation is CASRQDRYNEQFF. V is TRBV27 and J is TRBJ2-1; 7 nucleotides line up with TRBD1. The CDR3 extends over 13 amino acids. Germline CDR1 and CDR2: MNHEY and SMNVEV (reference sequence). Germline trimming cut 6 bases from V and 4 bases from J; bases unmatched to any gene: 3.

CDR3 in amino acids: CASSLRTGLGYGYTF. CDR3 nucleotide sequence: TGTGCCAGCAGCTTAAGGACAGGGCTTGGCTATGGCTACACCTTC. The chain links TRBV9 to TRBJ1-2; the match to TRBD1 covers 8 bases. Trimming took 4 bases from V and 4 from J; bases not matched to a gene: 9. Per the germline V gene, CDR1 is SGDLS and CDR2 is YYNGEE. The CDR3 loop spans 15 amino acids.

CDR3 in amino acids: CASSYRSGVDYYEQYF. The CDR3 region has the DNA TGTGCCAGCAGTTACCGTTCCGGGGTAGACTACTACGAGCAGTACTTC. The V gene is TRBV6-5, the J gene TRBJ2-7, with a tentative D call TRBD2 (5 bases). Germline lookup yields CDR1 MNHEY and CDR2 SVGAGI. Trimming shortened V by 2 bases and J by 3 bases, and 17 bases separated the two germline ends. The CDR3 runs to 16 residues.

The gene calls are TRBV11-2 and TRBJ1-5, with 10 bases that match TRBD1. The CDR3 totals 17 residues. Germline CDR1 SGHAT, CDR2 FQNNGV. V trimming: 5 bases; J trimming: 6 bases; junction bases outside the gene matches: 13. The CDR3 protein is CASSLYTGTGVSQPQHF. CDR3 sequence (DNA): TGTGCCAGCAGCCTTTATACAGGGACAGGGGTTAGTCAGCCCCAGCATTTT.

V and J are TRBV14 and TRBJ2-1; 11 bases map to TRBD2. The CDR3 has 19 amino acids. J gave up 0 bases and V 1 base, and 8 bases lay outside the gene matches. CDR1 is SGHDN, CDR2 FVKESK, per germline. The CDR3 loop reads CASSQVGVAGGPSYNEQFF. The DNA of the CDR3 is TGTGCCAGCAGCCAAGTAGGGGTAGCGGGGGGGCCCTCCTACAATGAGCAGTTCTTC.

This CDR3 reads CASSLGDRDNQPQHF. CDR3 nucleotide sequence: TGTGCCAGCAGCTTGGGGGACAGGGATAATCAGCCCCAGCATTTT. V is TRBV5-5 and J is TRBJ1-5; 9 bases fit TRBD1. Trimming cost V 0 bases and J 4 bases; bases outside gene matches: 2. CDR3 length: 15 residues. Germline CDR1 and CDR2: SGHKS and YYEKEE (reference sequence).

The CDR3 bases are TGTGCCAGCAGCAAAAGAGACGTGGGACTAGCGGCCCTTTCCACTGACAATGAGCAGTTCTTC. Its translation: CASSKRDVGLAALSTDNEQFF. V and J are TRBV21-1 and TRBJ2-1; no check of the table's D call, TRBD2, against the DNA was made. TRBV21-1 is flagged as a pseudogene. The CDR3 spans 21 residues.

The chain combines TRBV27 with TRBJ1-1, with D perhaps matching TRBD1 (5 bases). This CDR3 has 16 residues. Germline values: CDR1 MNHEY, CDR2 SMNVEV (reference sequence). V was clipped by 5 bases and J by 4 bases, with 20 bases between them. DNA of the CDR3: TGTGCCAGCAGTCCTCCAGGGTTTTCGGGTGGCACTGAAGCTTTCTTT. It is translated as CASSPPGFSGGTEAFF.

The gene calls are TRBV28 and TRBJ1-2; 7 bases are shared with TRBD1. In germline, CDR1 is MDHEN, CDR2 SYDVKM. The CDR3 is 15 amino acids. The junction had 11 bases not matched to a gene; V was cut back by 2 bases and J by 8 bases. Here the CDR3 reads CASSLRQGVISGYTF. CDR3 bases: TGTGCCAGCAGTTTACGGCAGGGGGTTATTAGCGGCTACACCTTC.

This chain uses TRBV30 with TRBJ2-4; D is perhaps TRBD1 (6 bases). CDR1 GTSNPN and CDR2 SVGIG come from the germline V gene (reference sequence). Trimming removed 1 base at V and 6 bases at J, with 7 bases between. This CDR3 is 12 amino acids long. In DNA form, the CDR3 reads TGTGCCTGGAGTGGGACAGCAAACATTCAGTACTTC. This translates into CAWSGTANIQYF.

This sequence joins TRBV5-1 and TRBJ2-3; 7 nucleotides agree with TRBD2. The CDR3 is made up of 17 amino acids. Trimming removed 0 bases from V and 3 bases from J; junction bases left unmatched: 10. The germline V gene encodes CDR1 SGHRS and CDR2 YFSETQ. The chain's CDR3 is CASSLEPGGLGTDTQYF. The CDR3 DNA follows: TGCGCCAGCAGCTTGGAGCCGGGAGGTTTGGGAACAGATACGCAGTATTTT.